Below are 23 T cell receptor beta chains sequenced from a single sample in a study of cytomegalovirus exposure and HLA in healthy donors. 13 Jbeta primers and 60 Vbeta primers were used for the PCR. Some clones are missing from TCRdb's copy, which holds only in-frame ones; the method was immunoSEQ multiplex PCR. The sample lists 150,000 or so clones; more than 60% were seen once. What was sequenced was PBMCs. These receptors came from a woman aged 45 to 65 in good health and CMV-seropositive.

The genes are TRBV14 and TRBJ2-7; 8 nucleotides align to TRBD2. CDR1 and CDR2 from the germline V gene are SGHDN and FVKESK. Trimming removed 0 bases from V and 5 bases from J; junction bases left unmatched: 9. This CDR3 spans 16 amino acids. CDR3 loop: CASSQEGAGASHEQYF. The CDR3 coding sequence is TGTGCCAGCAGCCAAGAGGGAGCGGGAGCAAGCCACGAGCAGTACTTC. Filled out from reference TRBV14 and TRBJ2-7, the complete variable domain reads EAGVTQFPSHSVIEKGQTVTLRCDPISGHDNLYWYRRVMGKEIKFLLHFVKESKQDESGMPNNRFLAERTGGTYSTLKVQPAELEDSGVYFCASSQEGAGASHEQYFGPGTRLTVT.

The chain links TRBV27 to TRBJ1-3, with TRBD1 identical over 8 bases. The germline V gene has CDR1 MNHEY and CDR2 SMNVEV (reference sequence). CDR3 length: 14 residues. V shed 5 bases, J shed 0 bases, and the junction held 0 bases outside the gene matches. CDR3 bases: TGTGCCAGCAGTACAGGGGGCTCTGGAAACACCATATATTTT. Encoded protein: CASSTGGSGNTIYF.

The chain is built from TRBV7-9 and TRBJ1-2, with D perhaps TRBD1 (6 bases). Between the trimmed V and J ends, which lost 6 bases and 5 bases, there was a span of 13 bases. The CDR3 is 13 amino acids. The germline V gene encodes CDR1 SEHNR and CDR2 FQNEAQ (reference sequence). In DNA, the CDR3 is TGTGCCAGCAGTTCAAGGGGGGGATATGGCTACACCTTC. This gives the protein CASSSRGGYGYTF.

The chain couples TRBV6-5 to TRBJ2-3; D might be TRBD1 (5 bases). This CDR3 spans 12 amino acids. Trimming took off 6 bases at V and 6 bases at J, with 10 bases between the two ends. Germline CDR1 and CDR2: MNHEY and SVGAGI. The CDR3: CASSKGADTQYF. In DNA form, the CDR3 reads TGTGCCAGCAGCAAAGGGGCGGATACGCAGTATTTT.

Comments on this clone: A junction end diverges from the germline sequence, so it may reflect a read error. The V gene is TRBV6-1, the J gene TRBJ2-3; tentatively, D is TRBD2 (5 bases). Germline CDR1 and CDR2: MNHNS and SASEGT. CDR3 length: 16 amino acids. Here the CDR3 DNA reads TGTGCCAGCAGTGAAGCGAGAGGGTACCTCACAGATACGCGGTATTTT. This gives the protein CASSEARGYLTDTRYF.

The chain carries TRBV5-4 and TRBJ2-7; 14 bases are shared with TRBD2. The CDR3 totals 17 residues. Germline V CDR1 and CDR2: SGHNT, YYREEE (reference sequence). V was pared by 0 bases and J by 4 bases, with 6 bases of the junction left unmatched. This chain's CDR3 is CASSLVGGLAGVYEQYF. The CDR3 bases are TGTGCCAGCAGCTTGGTTGGGGGACTAGCGGGAGTTTACGAGCAGTACTTC. Based on the CDR3 plus reference TRBV5-4 and TRBJ2-7, the full variable domain is ETGVTQSPTHLIKTRGQQVTLRCSSQSGHNTVSWYQQALGQGPQFIFQYYREEENGRGNFPPRFSGLQFPNYSSELNVNALELDDSALYLCASSLVGGLAGVYEQYFGPGTRLTVT.

The chain couples TRBV21-1 to TRBJ1-5. TRBV21-1 is annotated as a pseudogene. The CDR3 is 17 residues long. CDR3: CASSYKASSGPGQPQHF. The CDR3 nucleotides read TGTGCCAGCAGCTATAAAGCCTCGTCCGGGCCGGGGCAGCCCCAGCATTTT.

The chain couples TRBV5-4 to TRBJ2-7; weak D call: TRBD2 (7 bases). In germline, CDR1 is SGHNT, CDR2 YYREEE (reference sequence). V lost 5 bases and J 8 bases, leaving 20 bases between the germline ends. CDR3 length equals 14 residues. In nucleotides, the CDR3 is TGTGCCAGCAGTGTCGGACGGGGGGCCAACCAGCAGTACTTC. The encoded protein is CASSVGRGANQQYF.

Comments on this clone: The junction shows a germline mismatch at one end, possibly a read error. The chain joins TRBV5-4 to TRBJ2-4, with TRBD2 matching 15 bases. Germline V CDR1 and CDR2: SGHNT, YYREEE (reference sequence). This CDR3 is 14 amino acids long. The CDR3 protein is CASSLGLAGGPPLF. In DNA, the CDR3 is TGTGCCAGCAGTTTGGGACTAGCGGGAGGTCCTCCCCTCTTC.

This clone has a single count. The CDR3 here is CASSLEPTGKYNEQFF. CDR3 in DNA: TGCGCCAGCAGCTTGGAACCGACAGGAAAATACAATGAGCAGTTCTTC. The chain employs TRBV5-1 and TRBJ2-1; TRBD1 is a possible D gene (6 bases). Per the germline V gene, CDR1 is SGHRS and CDR2 is YFSETQ. The CDR3 spans 16 residues. V was trimmed by 0 bases and J by 4 bases, leaving 14 bases between them. Looking up the rest from reference TRBV5-1 and TRBJ2-1 gives the full variable domain: KAGVTQTPRYLIKTRGQQVTLSCSPISGHRSVSWYQQTPGQGLQFLFEYFSETQRNKGNFPGRFSGRQFSNSRSEMNVSTLELGDSALYLCASSLEPTGKYNEQFFGPGTRLTVL.

This clone was picked up a small number of times. The V call is TRBV18, the J call TRBJ2-2, with D maybe TRBD1 (5 bases). This CDR3 spans 17 amino acids. Trimming took 0 bases from V and 4 from J, leaving 15 bases between them. Looked up from germline, CDR1 is KGHSH and CDR2 is LQKENI. The CDR3 DNA reads as TGTGCCAGCTCACCACCAGCAGGGCGCAGGAGCACCGGGGAGCTGTTTTTT. Translated, it gives CASSPPAGRRSTGELFF. The full variable domain, in which reference TRBV18 and TRBJ2-2 provide the parts outside the CDR3, is NAGVMQNPRHLVRRRGQEARLRCSPMKGHSHVYWYRQLPEEGLKFMVYLQKENIIDESGMPKERFSAEFPKEGPSILRIQQVVRGDSAAYFCASSPPAGRRSTGELFFGEGSRLTVL.

The rearrangement links TRBV6-1 to TRBJ2-5, with 8 bases lining up with TRBD2. The closer fit of TRBJ2-7 to the DNA end suggests the J call may be wrong. The CDR3 contains 15 residues. Germline-derived CDR1 and CDR2 are MNHNS and SASEGT. The CDR3 sequence: CASSGRDRGGYEQYF. Here the CDR3 DNA reads TGTGCCAGCTCCGGCCGGGATCGGGGGGGCTACGAGCAGTACTTC.

In DNA form, the CDR3 reads TGTGCCAGCAGCTTAGGTTCAGGGTTGGGCAACACCATATATTTT. Translation: CASSLGSGLGNTIYF. This rearrangement joins TRBV7-2 to TRBJ1-3; D possibly corresponds to TRBD1 (5 bases). Trimming took 1 base from V and 7 from J, leaving 14 bases between them. CDR1 SGHTA and CDR2 FQGNSA come from the germline V gene. The CDR3 runs 15 residues.

This sequence joins TRBV5-5 and TRBJ1-1; TRBD1 agrees at 10 bases. This CDR3 comprises 16 residues. Per the germline V gene, CDR1 is SGHKS and CDR2 is YYEKEE (reference sequence). The J segment lost 1 base and the V segment lost 1 base, leaving 4 bases of the junction unmatched. The CDR3 DNA follows: TGTGCCAGCAGCTTGCGCCGGGACAGGGGGAACACTGAAGCTTTCTTT. Translated, it gives CASSLRRDRGNTEAFF.

J is TRBJ1-1 and V is TRBV5-1; TRBD1 agrees at 9 bases. V dropped 3 bases and J dropped 4; count of bases not matched to a gene: 4. The V gene's germline CDR1 is SGHRS and CDR2 YFSETQ. This CDR3 contains 14 residues. CDR3 DNA sequence: TGCGCCAGCAGCTGGGGACAGGGAGGCACTGAAGCTTTCTTT. Amino acids: CASSWGQGGTEAFF. Drawing the rest from reference TRBV5-1 and TRBJ1-1, the complete variable domain is KAGVTQTPRYLIKTRGQQVTLSCSPISGHRSVSWYQQTPGQGLQFLFEYFSETQRNKGNFPGRFSGRQFSNSRSEMNVSTLELGDSALYLCASSWGQGGTEAFFGQGTRLTVV.

This clone was counted a few times. The chain employs TRBV7-6 and TRBJ1-4, with D tentatively TRBD1 (5 bases). V shed 5 bases and J shed 3 bases, with 7 bases lying between them. This CDR3 has 13 amino acids. Germline V gives CDR1 SGHVS, CDR2 FNYEAQ. The CDR3 spells CASSTTANEKLFF. CDR3 nucleotide sequence: TGTGCCAGCAGCACGACAGCTAATGAAAAACTGTTTTTT.

As concerns this clone: A clone one base away is much larger, so this may be a read error. The genes are TRBV14 and TRBJ1-2; 9 nucleotides line up with TRBD1. CDR1 is SGHDN, CDR2 FVKESK, per germline. V dropped 4 bases and J dropped 0; count of bases not matched to a gene: 3. The CDR3 is made up of 15 amino acids. CDR3 in DNA: TGTGCCAGCAGCCCCCGGACAGGGGCTAACTATGGCTACACCTTC. Translated, it gives CASSPRTGANYGYTF.

The chain couples TRBV15 to TRBJ2-7; a possible D gene is TRBD1 (5 bases). Trimming cost V 5 bases and J 7 bases, with 15 bases left between them. Germline V gene data show CDR1 as LNHNV and CDR2 as YYDKDF (reference sequence). The CDR3 length is 13 residues. The CDR3 nucleotides are TGTGCCACCAGCCCCATGGGGCTCGAAGAGCAGTACTTC. Encoded protein: CATSPMGLEEQYF.

The rearrangement uses TRBV6-6 and TRBJ1-1; TRBD1 is a possible D gene (5 bases). This CDR3 is 13 amino acids long. Germline V gives CDR1 MNHNY, CDR2 SVGAGI (reference sequence). The V end lost 2 bases, the J end lost 5 bases, and 9 bases lay between the germline ends. CDR3 in DNA: TGTGCCAGCAGTTACCGCGGGGGGACTGAAGCTTTCTTT. This codes for CASSYRGGTEAFF.

With respect to this clone: At the DNA level, this CDR3 is encoded by other sequences in the same sample as well. This rearrangement joins TRBV5-1 to TRBJ2-1; TRBD2 might be the D (5 bases). V was cut by 0 bases and J by 4 bases, with 5 bases left in between. Germline-derived CDR1 and CDR2 are SGHRS and YFSETQ. The CDR3 sequence is 13 residues long. CDR3 loop: CASSLERYNEQFF. The CDR3 coding sequence is TGCGCCAGCAGCTTGGAGCGGTACAATGAGCAGTTCTTC. Full variable domain (missing parts from reference TRBV5-1 and TRBJ2-1): KAGVTQTPRYLIKTRGQQVTLSCSPISGHRSVSWYQQTPGQGLQFLFEYFSETQRNKGNFPGRFSGRQFSNSRSEMNVSTLELGDSALYLCASSLERYNEQFFGPGTRLTVL.

The chain uses TRBV7-2 and TRBJ1-1; no firm D call. CDR3 length: 14 residues. V lost 7 bases and J lost 4, with 16 bases in between. Per the germline V gene, CDR1 is SGHTA and CDR2 is FQGNSA. The CDR3 sequence is CASTPVGGSTEAFF. CDR3 sequence (DNA): TGTGCCAGCACCCCGGTCGGAGGGAGCACTGAAGCTTTCTTT.

The gene calls are TRBV5-6 and TRBJ2-7; possibly TRBD2 for D (5 bases). Germline CDR1 SGHDT, CDR2 YYEEEE. V lost 4 bases, J lost 4 bases, and 12 bases lay in between. The CDR3 covers 13 residues. In nucleotides, the CDR3 is TGTGCCAGCAGCGCGGGTTCCCGTTACGAGCAGTACTTC. It is translated as CASSAGSRYEQYF.

The chain joins TRBV4-2 to TRBJ2-1; 10 bases agree with TRBD2. Germline-derived CDR1 and CDR2 are LGHNA and YNFKEQ. The CDR3 runs 17 residues. V lost 1 base, J lost 8 bases, and 11 bases stayed unmatched. The CDR3 here is CASSQALTSGLEYEQFF. DNA for the CDR3: TGTGCCAGCAGCCAAGCCTTGACTAGCGGGTTGGAGTATGAGCAGTTCTTC.